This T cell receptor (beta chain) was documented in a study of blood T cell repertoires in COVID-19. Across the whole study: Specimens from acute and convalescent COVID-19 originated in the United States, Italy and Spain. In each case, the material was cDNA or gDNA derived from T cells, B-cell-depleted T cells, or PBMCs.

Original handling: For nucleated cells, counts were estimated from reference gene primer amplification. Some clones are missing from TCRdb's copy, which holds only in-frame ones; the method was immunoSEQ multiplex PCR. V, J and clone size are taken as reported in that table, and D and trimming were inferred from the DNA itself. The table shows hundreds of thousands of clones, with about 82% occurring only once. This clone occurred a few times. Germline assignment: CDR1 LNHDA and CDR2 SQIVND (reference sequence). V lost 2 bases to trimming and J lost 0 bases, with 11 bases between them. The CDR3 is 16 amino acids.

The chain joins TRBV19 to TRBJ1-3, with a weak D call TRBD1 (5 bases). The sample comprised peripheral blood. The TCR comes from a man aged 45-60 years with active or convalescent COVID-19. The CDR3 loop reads CASSIKSGGSGNTIYF. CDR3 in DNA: TGTGCCAGTAGTATAAAGAGCGGGGGCTCTGGAAACACCATATATTTT.